This record covers a single T cell receptor beta chain. Stated time point: pretreatment peripheral blood. Enrolled patients showed locally advanced or metastatic urothelial carcinoma. The data were obtained in a study of PD-L1 blockade in urothelial cancer. Method: immunoSEQ multiplex PCR; TCRdb's copy keeps in-frame clones and lacks some. The data contain 30,000 to 40,000 clones, roughly 84% of them singletons. Germline V gene sequence: CDR1 GTSNPN, CDR2 SVGIG (reference sequence). The CDR3 loop spans 13 amino acids. V was clipped by 0 bases and J by 3 bases, with 8 bases between them. The chain links TRBV30 to TRBJ1-2; D remains unclear. The sample was PBMCs, taken around atezolizumab (anti-PD-L1) treatment. This clonotype originated in a man aged 55 to 70 with urothelial cancer. The CDR3 loop reads CAWSVRNYYGYTF. In DNA, the CDR3 is TGTGCCTGGAGTGTGAGAAATTACTATGGCTACACCTTC.